This entry features one TCR beta chain sequence. CDR1 and CDR2 from the germline V gene are LNHDA and SQIVND (reference sequence). The germline V and J ends were trimmed by 5 bases and 4 bases, with 20 bases remaining between them. This CDR3 region has 16 residues. As originally analysed: Amplification of reference gene primers was used by the study to estimate nucleated cell counts. Clones were read by immunoSEQ multiplex PCR, and TCRdb kept only the in-frame ones, dropping some. D and trimming were read from the DNA, whereas the V and J calls and clone size are those reported in that table. The table lists 150,000 to 180,000 clones, roughly 83% of them singletons, with around 32% in the top ten. This record belongs to a study of blood T cell repertoires in COVID-19.

The clonotype comes from a woman aged 60 to 75 with acute or convalescent COVID-19. The chain joins TRBV19 to TRBJ1-2; maybe TRBD1 (6 bases). Sample: peripheral blood. The CDR3, as DNA: TGTGCCAGTAGTTCCACCCCGCCAACGGACAGCTATGGCTACACCTTC. It specifies CASSSTPPTDSYGYTF.